A single TCR beta chain is shown here with its context. Its antigen remains unidentified. Base qualities were left out, and no much larger clone turns up one base away. The record originates from a study of blood T cell repertoires in COVID-19 (dated by TCRdb to the early 2020s). Notes on the research overall: Samples covering the acute and convalescent phases of COVID-19 were provided by collaborators in the United States, Italy and Spain. The repertoires were released in a freely available public database intended as a resource for research on the immune response to SARS-CoV-2. Where available, HLA class I and class II types were taken from metadata supplied by the sample provider and were not determined by assay-based typing. The samples were drawn from the first 160 participants of the ongoing ImmuneRACE study and from over a thousand subjects provided by 6 global collaborators. Subjects who had been exposed to COVID-19, were actively infected with it, or had recovered from it provided the deeply sampled blood TCRbeta repertoires that made up the dataset. The material from the prospective study consisted of cDNA or gDNA derived from T cells, B-cell-depleted T cells, or PBMCs. The sample metadata nearly always contained a de-identified subject ID, COVID-19 status, age in years and sex. Paper-wide results and their limitations: The amount of clinical and demographic metadata varied by source and participant and was provided uncurated.

Participants in the prospective study were aged about 18 to 90 years, lived in some 24 United States geographic areas, and enrolled through a virtual design. To assign participants to cohorts, the prospective study relied on clinical history that participants themselves reported in a screening survey and a study questionnaire. Recovered participants in ImmuneRACE Cohort 3 were defined as having two consecutive negative NP/OP PCR tests, clearance from a healthcare professional, or resolution of symptoms. In the prospective study, whole blood, serum and a nasopharyngeal or oropharyngeal swab were collected from each participant by mobile phlebotomists. Over a roughly 2-month period, participants in the prospective study had the option of providing additional blood draws and questionnaires. Before DNA extraction, blood samples from the prospective study were shipped at room temperature or frozen.

TCRbeta CDR3 regions were amplified from genomic DNA using the immunoSEQ Assay, a bias-controlled multiplex PCR. The study's own analysis went as follows. Within the assay, amplification of reference gene primers was used to estimate how many nucleated cells each sample contained. Sequence reads were collapsed and filtered to measure the absolute abundance of every unique TCRbeta CDR3 rearrangement. For each sample, productive Simpson clonality was calculated by taking the square root of Simpson's diversity index across productive rearrangements. TCRdb holds this immuneACCESS table with in-frame rearrangements only. Some clones are missing; in checked studies, unresolved V genes explain under half, and the rest has no known cause. V, J and clone size are taken as reported in that table, and D and trimming were inferred from the DNA itself. Counted in this sample were approximately 300,000 clones; about nine tenths of them appeared once. Roughly 5.3% of the sample belongs to the ten largest clones.

Sequencing was carried out using PBMCs or T cells enriched from blood (not recorded which). The TCR originated in a man aged 60-69 years who had recovered from COVID-19.

The DNA is TGCGCCAGCAGCTTGGGACCGGAGGACAGGGGCGTTATCGGGGCTTTCTTT. Translated, it reads CASSLGPEDRGVIGAFF. The rearranged chain carries TRBV5-1 and TRBJ1-1, with 9 central nucleotides matching TRBD1. Ends trimmed: V by 0 bases, J by 11 bases; bases unmatched to a gene: 17. CDR3 length: 17 amino acids, cysteine to phenylalanine. The sequence is cut down to CDR3 DNA, 51 bases in frame from base 1. Reading the germline V gene gives CDR1 SGHRS and CDR2 YFSETQ.